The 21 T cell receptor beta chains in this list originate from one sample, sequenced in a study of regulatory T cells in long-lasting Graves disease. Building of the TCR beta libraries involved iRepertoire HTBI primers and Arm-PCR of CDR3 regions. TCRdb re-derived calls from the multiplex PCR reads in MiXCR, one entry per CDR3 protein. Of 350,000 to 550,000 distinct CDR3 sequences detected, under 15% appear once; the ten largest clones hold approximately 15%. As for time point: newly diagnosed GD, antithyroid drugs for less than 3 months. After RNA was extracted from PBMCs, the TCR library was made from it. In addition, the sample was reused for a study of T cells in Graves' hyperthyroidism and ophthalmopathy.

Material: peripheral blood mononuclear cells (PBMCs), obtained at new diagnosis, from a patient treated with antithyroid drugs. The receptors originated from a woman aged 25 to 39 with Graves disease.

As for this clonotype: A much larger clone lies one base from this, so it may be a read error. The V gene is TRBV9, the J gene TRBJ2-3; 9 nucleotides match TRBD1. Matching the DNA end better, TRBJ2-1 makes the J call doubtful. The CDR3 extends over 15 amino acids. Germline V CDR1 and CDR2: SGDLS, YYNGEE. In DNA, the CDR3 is TGTGCCAGCAGCGTAGCGGGGACAGGGTATTACGAGCAGTTCTTC. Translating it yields CASSVAGTGYYEQFF.

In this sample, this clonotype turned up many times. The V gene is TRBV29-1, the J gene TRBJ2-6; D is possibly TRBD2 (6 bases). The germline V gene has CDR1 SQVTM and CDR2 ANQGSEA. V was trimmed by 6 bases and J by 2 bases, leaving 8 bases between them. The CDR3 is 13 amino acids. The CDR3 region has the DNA TGCAGCGTGTCGGGGGCTGGGGCCAACGTCCTGACTTTC. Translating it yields CSVSGAGANVLTF.

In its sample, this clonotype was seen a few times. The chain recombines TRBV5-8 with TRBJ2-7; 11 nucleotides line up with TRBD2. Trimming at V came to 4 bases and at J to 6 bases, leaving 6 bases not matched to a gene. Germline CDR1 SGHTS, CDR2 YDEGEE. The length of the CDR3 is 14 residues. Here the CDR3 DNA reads TGTGCCAGCAGCCAAAAGACTAGCGGGGCCGAGCAGTACTTC. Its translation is CASSQKTSGAEQYF.

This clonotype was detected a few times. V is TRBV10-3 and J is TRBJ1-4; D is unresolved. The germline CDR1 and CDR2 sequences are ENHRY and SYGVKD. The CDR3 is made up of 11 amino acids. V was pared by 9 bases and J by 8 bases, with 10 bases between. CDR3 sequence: CAILREEKLFF. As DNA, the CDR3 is TGTGCCATTCTAAGAGAGGAAAAACTGTTTTTT.

The chain's CDR3 is CASSSPGLAGNEQFF. In nucleotides, the CDR3 is TGTGCCAGCAGTTCTCCGGGACTAGCGGGAAATGAGCAGTTCTTC. V is TRBV7-9 and J is TRBJ2-1; TRBD2 aligns across 13 bases. Germline V gives CDR1 SEHNR, CDR2 FQNEAQ (reference sequence). Trimming cost V 6 bases and J 7 bases; bases outside gene matches: 6. CDR3 length: 15 residues.

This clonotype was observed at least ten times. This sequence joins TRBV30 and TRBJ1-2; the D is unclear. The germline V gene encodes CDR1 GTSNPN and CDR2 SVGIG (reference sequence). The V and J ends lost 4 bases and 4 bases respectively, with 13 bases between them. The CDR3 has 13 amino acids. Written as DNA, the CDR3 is TGTGCCTGGACAGAGAGAAGAAGCTATGGCTACACCTTC. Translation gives CAWTERRSYGYTF.

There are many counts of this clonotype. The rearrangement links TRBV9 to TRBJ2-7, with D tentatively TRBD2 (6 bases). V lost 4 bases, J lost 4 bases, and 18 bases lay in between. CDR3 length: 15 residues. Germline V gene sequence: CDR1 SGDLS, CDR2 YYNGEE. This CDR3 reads CASSPRAGKRYEQYF. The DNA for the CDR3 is TGTGCCAGCAGCCCTAGGGCGGGAAAACGTTACGAGCAGTACTTC.

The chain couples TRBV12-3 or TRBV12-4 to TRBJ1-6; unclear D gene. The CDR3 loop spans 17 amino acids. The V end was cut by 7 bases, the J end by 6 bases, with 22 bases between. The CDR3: CASTLVGSRHFNSPLHF. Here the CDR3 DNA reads TGTGCCAGCACCTTGGTGGGCAGCAGGCATTTTAATTCACCCCTCCACTTT.

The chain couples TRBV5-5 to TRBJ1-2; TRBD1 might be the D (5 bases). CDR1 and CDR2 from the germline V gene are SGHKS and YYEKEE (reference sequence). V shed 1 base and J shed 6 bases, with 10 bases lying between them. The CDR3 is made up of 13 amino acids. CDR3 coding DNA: TGTGCCAGCAGCTTGCCAGGGCCCAATGGCTACACCTTC. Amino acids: CASSLPGPNGYTF.

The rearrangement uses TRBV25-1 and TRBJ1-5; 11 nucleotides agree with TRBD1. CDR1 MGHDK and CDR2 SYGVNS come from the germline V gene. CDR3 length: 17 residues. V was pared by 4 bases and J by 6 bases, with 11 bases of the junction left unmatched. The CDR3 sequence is CASSGGTGGFMGQPQHF. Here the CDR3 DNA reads TGTGCCAGCAGTGGCGGGACAGGGGGTTTTATGGGTCAGCCCCAGCATTTT. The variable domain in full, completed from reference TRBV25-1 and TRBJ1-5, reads EADIYQTPRYLVIGTGKKITLECSQTMGHDKMYWYQQDPGMELHLIHYSYGVNSTEKGDLSSESTVSRIRTEHFPLTLESARPSHTSQYLCASSGGTGGFMGQPQHFGDGTRLSIL.

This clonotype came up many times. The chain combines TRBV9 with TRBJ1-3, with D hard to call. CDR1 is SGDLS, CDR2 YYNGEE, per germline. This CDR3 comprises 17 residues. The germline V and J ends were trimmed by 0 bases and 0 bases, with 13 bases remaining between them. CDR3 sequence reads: CASSVGRRASSGNTIYF. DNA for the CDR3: TGTGCCAGCAGCGTAGGGAGGAGAGCATCCTCTGGAAACACCATATATTTT.

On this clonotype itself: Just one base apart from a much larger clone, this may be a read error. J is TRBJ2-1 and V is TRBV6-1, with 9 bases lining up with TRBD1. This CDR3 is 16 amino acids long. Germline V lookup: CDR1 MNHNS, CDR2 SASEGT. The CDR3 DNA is TGTGCCAGCAGTGAATCCTGGGACAGGGCAGGCAATGAGCAGTCCTTC. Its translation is CASSESWDRAGNEQSF.

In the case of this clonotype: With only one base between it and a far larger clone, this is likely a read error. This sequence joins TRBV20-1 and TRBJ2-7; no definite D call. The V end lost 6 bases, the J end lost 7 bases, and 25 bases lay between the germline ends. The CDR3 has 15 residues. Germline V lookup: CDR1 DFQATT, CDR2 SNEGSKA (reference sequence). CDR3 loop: CSATLSSVSYNEQYF. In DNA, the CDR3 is TGCAGTGCCACGCTATCCTCAGTCTCCTACAATGAGCAGTACTTC.

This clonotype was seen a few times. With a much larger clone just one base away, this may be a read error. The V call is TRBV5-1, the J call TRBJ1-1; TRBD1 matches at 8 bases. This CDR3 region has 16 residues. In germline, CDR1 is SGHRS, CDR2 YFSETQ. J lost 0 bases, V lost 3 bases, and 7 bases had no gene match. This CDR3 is CASSWARDRMNTEAFF. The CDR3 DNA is TGCGCCAGCAGCTGGGCCCGGGACAGGATGAACACTGAAGCTTTCTTT.

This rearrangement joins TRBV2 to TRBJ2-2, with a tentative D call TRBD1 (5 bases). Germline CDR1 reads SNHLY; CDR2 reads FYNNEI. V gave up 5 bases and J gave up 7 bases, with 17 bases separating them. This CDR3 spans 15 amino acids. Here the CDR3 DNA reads TGTGCCAGCAGTTCCGAGTGGCAGCAGGGCGGGGAGCTGTTTTTT. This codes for CASSSEWQQGGELFF. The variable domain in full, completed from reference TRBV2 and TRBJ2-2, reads EPEVTQTPSHQVTQMGQEVILRCVPISNHLYFYWYRQILGQKVEFLVSFYNNEISEKSEIFDDQFSVERPDGSNFTLKIRSTKLEDSAMYFCASSSEWQQGGELFFGEGSRLTVL.

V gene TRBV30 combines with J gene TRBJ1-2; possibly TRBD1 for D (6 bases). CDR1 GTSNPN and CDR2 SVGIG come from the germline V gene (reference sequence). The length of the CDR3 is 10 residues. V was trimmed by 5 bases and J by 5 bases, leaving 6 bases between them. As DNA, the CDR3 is TGTGCCTGGGGGACATATGGCTACACCTTC. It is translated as CAWGTYGYTF.

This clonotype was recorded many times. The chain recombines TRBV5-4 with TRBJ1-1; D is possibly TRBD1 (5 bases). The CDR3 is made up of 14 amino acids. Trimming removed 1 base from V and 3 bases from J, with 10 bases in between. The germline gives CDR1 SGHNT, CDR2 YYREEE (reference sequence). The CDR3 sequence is CASSLFLGDTEAFF. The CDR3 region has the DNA TGTGCCAGCAGCTTGTTTTTAGGGGACACTGAAGCTTTCTTT.

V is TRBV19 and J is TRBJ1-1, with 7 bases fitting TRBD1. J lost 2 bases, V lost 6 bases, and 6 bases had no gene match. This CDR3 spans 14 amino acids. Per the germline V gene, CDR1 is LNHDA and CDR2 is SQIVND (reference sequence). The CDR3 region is CASRTGTDNTEAFF. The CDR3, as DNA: TGTGCCAGTAGAACCGGGACAGACAACACTGAAGCTTTCTTT.

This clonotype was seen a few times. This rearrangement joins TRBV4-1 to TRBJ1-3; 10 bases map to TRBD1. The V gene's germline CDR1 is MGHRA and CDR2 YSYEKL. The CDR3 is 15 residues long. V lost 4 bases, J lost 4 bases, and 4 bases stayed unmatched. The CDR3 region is CASSRQGARGNTIYF. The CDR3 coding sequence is TGCGCCAGCAGCCGACAGGGGGCGCGGGGAAACACCATATATTTT.

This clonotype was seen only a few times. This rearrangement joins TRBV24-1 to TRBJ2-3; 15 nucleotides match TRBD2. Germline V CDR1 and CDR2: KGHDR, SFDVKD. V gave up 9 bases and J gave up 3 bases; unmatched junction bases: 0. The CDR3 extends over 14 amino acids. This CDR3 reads CATGLAGGTDTQYF. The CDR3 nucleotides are TGTGCCACCGGACTAGCGGGAGGGACAGATACGCAGTATTTT.

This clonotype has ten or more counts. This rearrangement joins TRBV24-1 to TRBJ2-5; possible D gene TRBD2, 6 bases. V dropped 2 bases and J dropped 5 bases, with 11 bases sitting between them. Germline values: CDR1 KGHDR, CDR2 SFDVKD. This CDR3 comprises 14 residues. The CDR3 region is CATSDSAGRETQYF. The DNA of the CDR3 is TGTGCCACCAGTGATTCGGCGGGGCGGGAGACCCAGTACTTC.